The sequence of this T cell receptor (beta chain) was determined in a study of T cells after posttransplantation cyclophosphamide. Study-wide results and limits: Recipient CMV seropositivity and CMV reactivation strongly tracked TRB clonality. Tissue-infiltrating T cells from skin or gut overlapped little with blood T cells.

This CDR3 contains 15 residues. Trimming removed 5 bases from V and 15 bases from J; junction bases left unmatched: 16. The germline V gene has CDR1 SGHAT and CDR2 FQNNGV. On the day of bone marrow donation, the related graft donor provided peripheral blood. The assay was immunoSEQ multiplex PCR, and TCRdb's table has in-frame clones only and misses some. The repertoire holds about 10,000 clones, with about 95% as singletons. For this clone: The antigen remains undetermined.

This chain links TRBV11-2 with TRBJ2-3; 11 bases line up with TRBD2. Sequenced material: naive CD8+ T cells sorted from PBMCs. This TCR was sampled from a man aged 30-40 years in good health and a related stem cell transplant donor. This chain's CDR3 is CASSPTSGGNRYAYF. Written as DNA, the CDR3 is TGTGCCAGCAGCCCAACTAGCGGGGGCAACAGATACGCATATTTT.